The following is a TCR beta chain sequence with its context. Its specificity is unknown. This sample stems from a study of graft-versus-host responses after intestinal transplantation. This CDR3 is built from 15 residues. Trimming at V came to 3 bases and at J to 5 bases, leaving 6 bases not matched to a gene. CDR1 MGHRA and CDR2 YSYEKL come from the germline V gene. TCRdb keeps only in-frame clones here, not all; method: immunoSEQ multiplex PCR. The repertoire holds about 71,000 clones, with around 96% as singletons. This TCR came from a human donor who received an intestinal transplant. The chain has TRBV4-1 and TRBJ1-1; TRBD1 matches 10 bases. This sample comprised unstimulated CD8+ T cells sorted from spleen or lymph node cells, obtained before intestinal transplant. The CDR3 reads CASSQKDRGRTEAFF. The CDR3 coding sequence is TGCGCCAGCAGCCAGAAAGACAGGGGGCGAACTGAAGCTTTCTTT.